These 12 T cell receptor beta chains were sequenced from one sample in a study of Graves' ophthalmopathy and Graves' hyperthyroidism. Using RNA transcripts, the TCR beta CDR3 regions were amplified. Amplification began with first-round RT-PCR using HTBI primers, then second-round multiplex PCR was performed. TCRdb recomputed calls from the multiplex PCR reads with MiXCR, one row per CDR3 protein. The sample includes 600,000 to 700,000 distinct CDR3 sequences, 35% to 45% of them seen just once. Sequencing was done on a sample of peripheral blood. These receptors were taken from an adult man with Graves' ophthalmopathy.

The chain couples TRBV15 to TRBJ1-5; D is uncertain. The CDR3 has 14 residues. CDR1 and CDR2 (germline): LNHNV, YYDKDF (reference sequence). With 1 base removed from V and 11 bases from J, the gap between germline ends came to 15 bases. The CDR3 sequence: CATSRGAGGGAQHF. Written as DNA, the CDR3 is TGTGCCACCAGCAGAGGGGCAGGAGGTGGGGCCCAGCATTTT.

V is TRBV30 and J is TRBJ2-2; D may match TRBD1 or TRBD2 (6 bases each). Germline CDR1 reads GTSNPN; CDR2 reads SVGIG (reference sequence). Deletions cut 0 bases from V and 5 bases from J, with 10 bases between. There are 14 residues in the CDR3. CDR3 in DNA: TGTGCCTGGAGTGTAGGAGGGGGGACCGGGGAGCTGTTTTTT. Translating gives CAWSVGGGTGELFF.

Ten or more counts support this clonotype. The rearrangement joins TRBV5-1 to TRBJ1-1; D might be TRBD1 (6 bases). The CDR3 covers 13 residues. Germline CDR1 reads SGHRS; CDR2 reads YFSETQ. Trimming took 4 bases from V and 4 from J, leaving 11 bases between them. Written as DNA, the CDR3 is TGCGCCAGCAGCCGGGACACGGTCACTGAAGCTTTCTTT. Translation: CASSRDTVTEAFF. The variable domain in full, with the rest retrieved from reference TRBV5-1 and TRBJ1-1, is KAGVTQTPRYLIKTRGQQVTLSCSPISGHRSVSWYQQTPGQGLQFLFEYFSETQRNKGNFPGRFSGRQFSNSRSEMNVSTLELGDSALYLCASSRDTVTEAFFGQGTRLTVV.

The gene calls are TRBV7-9 and TRBJ2-7; D perhaps matches TRBD1 (5 bases). Germline V gene data show CDR1 as SEHNR and CDR2 as FQNEAQ (reference sequence). Trimming took 3 bases from V and 0 from J, leaving 9 bases between them. The CDR3 length is 14 residues. CDR3 protein: CASSFQTASYEQYF. The DNA for the CDR3 is TGTGCCAGCAGCTTCCAGACAGCCTCCTACGAGCAGTACTTC.

The chain has TRBV2 and TRBJ1-5, with 10 bases identical to TRBD1. This CDR3 spans 14 amino acids. The V gene end was trimmed by 8 bases and the J gene end by 6 bases; junction bases not matched to a gene: 7. The germline gives CDR1 SNHLY, CDR2 FYNNEI. The CDR3 nucleotides are TGTGCCAGCCGCGACAGGGGGCTGGTTCAGCCCCAGCATTTT. Translating it yields CASRDRGLVQPQHF. Full variable domain (outside the CDR3, taken from reference TRBV2 and TRBJ1-5): EPEVTQTPSHQVTQMGQEVILRCVPISNHLYFYWYRQILGQKVEFLVSFYNNEISEKSEIFDDQFSVERPDGSNFTLKIRSTKLEDSAMYFCASRDRGLVQPQHFGDGTRLSIL.

This clonotype was recorded many times. The chain employs TRBV7-9 and TRBJ1-4, with 7 nucleotides matching TRBD1. The V gene end was trimmed by 4 bases and the J gene end by 3 bases; junction bases not matched to a gene: 8. Germline CDR1 SEHNR, CDR2 FQNEAQ (reference sequence). The CDR3 spans 16 residues. Here the CDR3 reads CASSSPRQGSNEKLFF. For the CDR3, the DNA is TGTGCCAGCAGCTCTCCTCGACAGGGCTCTAATGAAAAACTGTTTTTT.

This chain links TRBV7-9 with TRBJ1-4; D is uncertain. Trimming stripped 5 bases from V and 2 bases from J, with 9 bases between. The length of the CDR3 is 14 residues. The germline V gene has CDR1 SEHNR and CDR2 FQNEAQ (reference sequence). CDR3 coding DNA: TGTGCCAGCAGCCCTGCTCAGACTAATGAAAAACTGTTTTTT. It yields the protein CASSPAQTNEKLFF.

As to this clonotype: A much larger clone lies one base from this, so it may be a read error. The gene calls are TRBV11-2 and TRBJ1-1; weak D call: TRBD1 (5 bases). Germline V lookup: CDR1 SGHAT, CDR2 FQNNGV. The CDR3 sequence is 14 residues long. Between the trimmed V and J ends, which lost 5 bases and 1 base, there was a span of 11 bases. CDR3 DNA: TGTGCCAGCAGCCCGGGACCCCCGAACACTGAAGCTTTCTTT. Translation: CASSPGPPNTEAFF.

The gene calls are TRBV10-3 and TRBJ1-2; the D gene is possibly TRBD1 (6 bases). The CDR3 covers 14 residues. Between the trimmed V and J ends, which lost 10 bases and 4 bases, there was a span of 19 bases. Germline CDR1 ENHRY, CDR2 SYGVKD. The DNA of the CDR3 is TGTGCCAGCACTAGGGGGGGCCGACTCTATGGCTACACCTTC. Its translation: CASTRGGRLYGYTF.

This clonotype was seen ten or more times. The chain uses TRBV9 and TRBJ1-2, with D unclear. The CDR3 runs to 13 residues. CDR1 is SGDLS and CDR2 is YYNGEE in the germline V gene. Trimming took 0 bases from V and 0 from J, leaving 3 bases between them. CDR3: CASSVVTNYGYTF. The CDR3 DNA reads TGTGCCAGCAGCGTAGTGACTAACTATGGCTACACCTTC.

This clonotype was observed at least ten times. The genes are TRBV10-3 and TRBJ2-2; D may be TRBD1 or TRBD2 (5 bases each). The V end was cut by 8 bases, the J end by 3 bases, with 10 bases between. The CDR3 extends over 13 amino acids. Germline CDR1 is ENHRY and CDR2 is SYGVKD. Written as DNA, the CDR3 is TGTGCCATCGGTTTGGGGGACACCGGGGAGCTGTTTTTT. It is translated as CAIGLGDTGELFF.

Notes on this clonotype: The final CDR3 position lacks the conserved phenylalanine or tryptophan, pointing to a likely read error. V and J are TRBV7-3 and TRBJ2-5; TRBD2 aligns across 13 bases. Germline loops: CDR1 SGHTA, CDR2 FQGTGA. The CDR3 runs to 15 residues. The CDR3 protein is CASSLSGLAGEIQYL. The CDR3 DNA reads as TGTGCCAGCAGCTTGAGCGGACTAGCGGGAGAGATCCAGTACTTA.